This T cell receptor (beta chain) was obtained from a study of blood T cell repertoires in COVID-19. The wider study: Samples of COVID-19 (acute and convalescent) were obtained from the United States, Italy and Spain.

CDR1 SGHRS and CDR2 YFSETQ come from the germline V gene. This CDR3 is built from 17 residues. Germline trimming cut 0 bases from V and 0 bases from J; bases unmatched to any gene: 7. TCRdb keeps only in-frame clones here, not all; method: immunoSEQ multiplex PCR. The data hold some 43,000 clones, with around 80% observed a single time. The chain has TRBV5-1 and TRBJ2-3; TRBD2 aligns across 7 bases. What was sequenced was peripheral blood. This TCR derives from a man aged 40-49 years with active or convalescent COVID-19. CDR3 bases: TGCGCCAGCAGCTTGGGTCCTAGCGGAAGCAGCACAGATACGCAGTATTTT. It translates to CASSLGPSGSSTDTQYF.